The rows below give T cell receptor beta chains drawn from one sample of a study of T-cell reconstitution after alpha-beta-depleted transplantation in children. TCRdb reanalysed the PCR reads using MiXCR and keeps one entry per CDR3 protein. This repertoire shows approximately 240,000 distinct CDR3 sequences, 9.7% found once; its top ten account for approximately 5%. The sequences come from PBMCs from the stem cell graft donor, collected from the stem cell graft. The source of these receptors is a human donor who donated a stem cell graft to a child with SCID. Each CDR3 is given with its conserved first and last residue. D genes are given only for firm matches. Clone size, where shown, is once, few, many, or a class for clones that have expanded.

v_gene: TRBV18; abundance: few; d_gene: .; j_gene: TRBJ2-7; CDR3aa: CASSPGRQPIYEQYF; CDR3nt: TGTGCCAGCTCACCGGGTAGACAGCCGATTTACGAGCAGTACTTC
v_gene: TRBV9; abundance: many; d_gene: .; j_gene: TRBJ1-1; CDR3aa: CASSVTTGNTEAFF; CDR3nt: TGTGCCAGCAGCGTGACGACGGGGAACACTGAAGCTTTCTTT
v_gene: TRBV28; abundance: many; d_gene: .; j_gene: TRBJ2-5; CDR3aa: CASSNRGPFSGTQYF; CDR3nt: TGTGCCAGCAGTAACCGTGGGCCATTTTCAGGGACCCAGTACTTC
v_gene: TRBV28; abundance: many; d_gene: .; j_gene: TRBJ2-7; CDR3aa: CASSFPGWVEQYF; CDR3nt: TGTGCCAGCAGTTTCCCAGGGTGGGTCGAGCAGTACTTC
v_gene: TRBV29-1; abundance: few; d_gene: .; j_gene: TRBJ1-1; CDR3aa: CSVDEGGRPEAFF; CDR3nt: TGCAGCGTTGATGAGGGAGGGAGGCCTGAAGCTTTCTTT
v_gene: TRBV20-1; abundance: many; d_gene: TRBD2; j_gene: TRBJ2-3; CDR3aa: CSAPRGGGTTDTQYF; CDR3nt: TGCAGTGCTCCCCGGGGGGGCGGGACAACAGATACGCAGTATTTT
v_gene: TRBV6-1; abundance: few; d_gene: TRBD1; j_gene: TRBJ1-1; CDR3aa: CASSQGTVWPPEAFF; CDR3nt: TGTGCCAGCAGCCAAGGGACAGTTTGGCCCCCTGAAGCTTTCTTT
v_gene: TRBV5-1; abundance: .; d_gene: .; j_gene: TRBJ1-1; CDR3aa: CASSLRGGSRGPVEAFF; CDR3nt: TGCGCCAGCAGCTTGAGAGGGGGGTCTCGGGGGCCTGTTGAAGCTTTCTTT
v_gene: TRBV5-1; abundance: many; d_gene: .; j_gene: TRBJ1-1; CDR3aa: CASSLGGYEAFF; CDR3nt: TGCGCCAGCAGCTTGGGGGGATATGAAGCTTTCTTT
v_gene: TRBV11-1; abundance: many; d_gene: TRBD1; j_gene: TRBJ2-1; CDR3aa: CASSQGQDLYNEQFF; CDR3nt: TGTGCCAGCAGCCAAGGACAGGACCTATACAATGAGCAGTTCTTC
v_gene: TRBV24-1; abundance: many; d_gene: TRBD1; j_gene: TRBJ2-1; CDR3aa: CATSDGQGGHNEQFF; CDR3nt: TGTGCCACCAGTGACGGACAGGGGGGCCACAATGAGCAGTTCTTC
v_gene: TRBV14; abundance: many; d_gene: .; j_gene: TRBJ2-5; CDR3aa: CASSQVVVETQYF; CDR3nt: TGTGCCAGCAGCCAAGTCGTCGTGGAGACCCAGTACTTC
v_gene: TRBV20-1; abundance: many; d_gene: .; j_gene: TRBJ1-1; CDR3aa: CSARGVRTHTEAFF; CDR3nt: TGCAGTGCTAGAGGGGTCAGGACCCACACTGAAGCTTTCTTT
v_gene: TRBV19; abundance: many; d_gene: .; j_gene: TRBJ1-2; CDR3aa: CASSMAGRYYGYTF; CDR3nt: TGTGCCAGTAGTATGGCCGGCAGGTACTATGGCTACACCTTC
v_gene: TRBV5-1; abundance: many; d_gene: .; j_gene: TRBJ2-1; CDR3aa: CASSFSRANEQFF; CDR3nt: TGCGCCAGCAGCTTTTCCAGGGCCAATGAGCAGTTCTTC
v_gene: TRBV4-1; abundance: many; d_gene: TRBD2; j_gene: TRBJ2-1; CDR3aa: CASSHPGLAGGPAYNEQFF; CDR3nt: TGCGCCAGCAGCCACCCGGGACTAGCGGGGGGGCCTGCCTACAATGAGCAGTTCTTC
v_gene: TRBV12-3/TRBV12-4; abundance: .; d_gene: .; j_gene: TRBJ2-1; CDR3aa: CASSEDGNSYNEQFF; CDR3nt: TGTGCCAGCAGTGAGGACGGTAACTCCTACAATGAGCAGTTCTTC
v_gene: TRBV4-2; abundance: .; d_gene: .; j_gene: TRBJ1-3; CDR3aa: CASSQDWAVPGNTIYF; CDR3nt: TGTGCCAGCAGCCAAGATTGGGCTGTCCCTGGAAACACCATATATTTT
v_gene: TRBV15; abundance: many; d_gene: .; j_gene: TRBJ1-5; CDR3aa: CATSRVGGSNQPQHF; CDR3nt: TGTGCCACCAGCAGAGTGGGGGGAAGCAATCAGCCCCAGCATTTT
v_gene: TRBV20-1; abundance: many; d_gene: TRBD2; j_gene: TRBJ2-5; CDR3aa: CSARGGEETQYF; CDR3nt: TGCAGTGCTAGGGGAGGGGAGGAGACCCAGTACTTC
v_gene: TRBV10-3; abundance: many; d_gene: .; j_gene: TRBJ1-4; CDR3aa: CAISRDIATNEKLFF; CDR3nt: TGTGCCATCAGCAGGGACATAGCAACTAATGAAAAACTGTTTTTT
v_gene: TRBV6-2/TRBV6-3; abundance: many; d_gene: .; j_gene: TRBJ1-2; CDR3aa: CASSYGQGRGYTF; CDR3nt: TGTGCCAGCAGTTACGGGCAGGGACGAGGCTACACCTTC
v_gene: TRBV7-2; abundance: many; d_gene: .; j_gene: TRBJ1-1; CDR3aa: CASSAYLGTEAFF; CDR3nt: TGTGCCAGCAGCGCGTACTTGGGCACTGAAGCTTTCTTT
v_gene: TRBV4-2; abundance: many; d_gene: .; j_gene: TRBJ2-5; CDR3aa: CASSQDIQVQETQYF; CDR3nt: TGTGCCAGCAGCCAAGATATACAGGTCCAAGAGACCCAGTACTTC
v_gene: TRBV20-1; abundance: many; d_gene: TRBD2; j_gene: TRBJ2-1; CDR3aa: CSATRLAGGPTDEQFF; CDR3nt: TGCAGTGCTACCAGACTAGCGGGGGGGCCGACGGATGAGCAGTTCTTC
v_gene: TRBV4-1; abundance: many; d_gene: TRBD1; j_gene: TRBJ1-6; CDR3aa: CASSQDDFRRGSSYNSPLHF; CDR3nt: TGCGCCAGCAGCCAAGACGACTTCCGCAGGGGGAGCTCCTATAATTCACCCCTCCACTTT
v_gene: TRBV5-1; abundance: many; d_gene: .; j_gene: TRBJ2-3; CDR3aa: CASSASGPTDTQYF; CDR3nt: TGCGCCAGCAGTGCGAGCGGACCCACAGATACGCAGTATTTT
v_gene: TRBV20-1; abundance: many; d_gene: .; j_gene: TRBJ2-7; CDR3aa: CSARVGLSYEQYF; CDR3nt: TGCAGTGCTAGAGTGGGACTCTCCTACGAGCAGTACTTC
v_gene: TRBV9; abundance: few; d_gene: .; j_gene: TRBJ1-1; CDR3aa: CASSVESRGEAFF; CDR3nt: TGTGCCAGCAGCGTAGAGTCCCGTGGGGAAGCTTTCTTT
v_gene: TRBV6-5; abundance: many; d_gene: TRBD1; j_gene: TRBJ1-1; CDR3aa: CASSYQDRGGTEAFF; CDR3nt: TGTGCCAGCAGTTACCAAGACAGGGGTGGTACTGAAGCTTTCTTT
v_gene: TRBV12-3/TRBV12-4; abundance: many; d_gene: .; j_gene: TRBJ1-2; CDR3aa: CASSLSYRAHGYTF; CDR3nt: TGTGCCAGCAGTTTATCGTACAGGGCGCACGGCTACACCTTC
v_gene: TRBV4-3; abundance: many; d_gene: TRBD1; j_gene: TRBJ1-4; CDR3aa: CASSETGVPEKLFF; CDR3nt: TGCGCCAGCAGCGAAACAGGGGTCCCCGAAAAACTGTTTTTT
v_gene: TRBV4-1; abundance: many; d_gene: TRBD1; j_gene: TRBJ2-7; CDR3aa: CASSQDFQGAYEQYF; CDR3nt: TGCGCCAGCAGCCAAGATTTCCAGGGGGCTTACGAGCAGTACTTC
v_gene: TRBV29-1; abundance: many; d_gene: .; j_gene: TRBJ2-2; CDR3aa: CSVTLPNTGELFF; CDR3nt: TGCAGCGTAACCCTCCCTAACACCGGGGAGCTGTTTTTT
v_gene: TRBV7-9; abundance: many; d_gene: .; j_gene: TRBJ2-2; CDR3aa: CASSSQGTGELFF; CDR3nt: TGTGCCAGCAGCTCACAGGGTACCGGGGAGCTGTTTTTT
v_gene: TRBV20-1; abundance: .; d_gene: .; j_gene: TRBJ1-4; CDR3aa: CSARDPWGRTGEKLFF; CDR3nt: TGCAGTGCTAGAGATCCTTGGGGCAGAACGGGTGAAAAACTGTTTTTT
v_gene: TRBV5-1; abundance: many; d_gene: .; j_gene: TRBJ2-2; CDR3aa: CASSPRTGRAGELFF; CDR3nt: TGCGCCAGCAGCCCCCGGACAGGGAGGGCCGGGGAGCTGTTTTTT
v_gene: TRBV3-1; abundance: many; d_gene: .; j_gene: TRBJ1-5; CDR3aa: CASSQGPSNQPQHF; CDR3nt: TGTGCCAGCAGCCAAGGGCCAAGCAATCAGCCCCAGCATTTT
v_gene: TRBV2; abundance: many; d_gene: .; j_gene: TRBJ2-2; CDR3aa: CASKLTGDGELFF; CDR3nt: TGTGCCAGCAAGTTAACCGGGGACGGGGAGCTGTTTTTT
v_gene: TRBV3-1; abundance: many; d_gene: TRBD1; j_gene: TRBJ1-1; CDR3aa: CASSTRTGRVTEAFF; CDR3nt: TGTGCCAGCAGCACCCGGACAGGGAGAGTCACTGAAGCTTTCTTT